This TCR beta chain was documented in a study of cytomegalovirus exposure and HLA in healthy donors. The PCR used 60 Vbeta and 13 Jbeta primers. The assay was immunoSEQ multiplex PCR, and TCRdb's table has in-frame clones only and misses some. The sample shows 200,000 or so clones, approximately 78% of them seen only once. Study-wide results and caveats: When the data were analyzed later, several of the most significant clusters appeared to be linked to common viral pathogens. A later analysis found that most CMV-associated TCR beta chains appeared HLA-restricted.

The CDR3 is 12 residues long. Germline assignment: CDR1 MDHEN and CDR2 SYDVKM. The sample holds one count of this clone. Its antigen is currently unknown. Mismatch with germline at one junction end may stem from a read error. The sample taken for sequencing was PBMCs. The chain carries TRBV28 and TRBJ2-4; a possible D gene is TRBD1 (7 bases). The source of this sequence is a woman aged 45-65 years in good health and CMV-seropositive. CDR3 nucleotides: TGTGCCAGCAGTCCCCGGCGGGACAGCCTTGACTTC. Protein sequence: CASSPRRDSLDF.